Presented here are 3 T cell receptor beta chains from one specimen sequenced in a study of spatial heterogeneity in lung cancer. Time point in this sample: blood at routine non-recurrence follow-up after resection. The authors sequenced whole RNA from tumor, nontumor lung or frozen PBMC without sorting. TCRdb re-called the 5' RACE reads with MiXCR, one entry per CDR3 protein. The table records about 120,000 distinct CDR3 sequences, roughly an eighth of them present only once. The material sequenced was PBMCs, taken at follow-up. These receptors originate from a male donor with early-stage non-small cell lung cancer.

V and J are TRBV12-3 or TRBV12-4 and TRBJ1-4, with TRBD1 matching over 9 bases. CDR3 size: 14 residues. J was trimmed by 8 bases and V by 8 bases; bases with no gene match: 9. The CDR3 sequence: CASGKRDRAEKLFF. The CDR3 DNA reads TGTGCCAGCGGAAAACGGGACAGGGCCGAAAAACTGTTTTTT.

This clonotype was recorded many times. For the CDR3, the DNA is TGCGCCAGCAGCGCCTTAACCGGGACGGTGAGCAATCAGCCCCAGCATTTT. It is translated as CASSALTGTVSNQPQHF. V and J are TRBV10-2 and TRBJ1-5; tentative D call: TRBD1 (5 bases). V dropped 6 bases and J dropped 1 base, with 19 bases sitting between them. Germline values: CDR1 WSHSY, CDR2 SAAADI. The CDR3 sequence is 17 residues long.

This clonotype occurred many times. The CDR3 nucleotides are TGTGCCAGCAGTTACTCGACCGATAGCGGATCAGATACGCAGTATTTT. Translated, it gives CASSYSTDSGSDTQYF. The chain is built from TRBV6-6 and TRBJ2-3, with D perhaps TRBD2 (6 bases). V was pared by 0 bases and J by 4 bases, with 14 bases between. CDR1 and CDR2 from the germline V gene are MNHNY and SVGAGI (reference sequence). This CDR3 is built from 16 residues.